Below are 8 T cell receptor beta chains sequenced from a single sample in a study of blood T cell repertoires in COVID-19 (dated by TCRdb to about 2020). The library was obtained by the immunoSEQ multiplex PCR assay. What TCRdb holds here is the immuneACCESS table cut down to in-frame rearrangements. Part of the clones is not present; checked against another copy, under half of the missing clones reflect an unresolved V gene, and the others are unexplained. Across this sample there are 280,000 or so clones, with 83% seen only once. The ten largest clones represent approximately 9% of the sample. Sequencing input: peripheral blood. These receptors were taken from a woman aged 50 to 60 who had recovered from COVID-19.

The rearrangement links TRBV6-2 or TRBV6-3 to TRBJ2-5; D gene ambiguous. The CDR3 covers 12 residues. CDR1 and CDR2 (germline): MNHEY, SVGEGT. V lost 2 bases to trimming and J lost 5 bases, with 6 bases between them. The DNA of the CDR3 is TGTGCCAGCAGTTACCAGAGGGAGACCCAGTACTTC. Residues: CASSYQRETQYF.

Concerning this clone itself: A far larger clone is one base from this, pointing to a likely read error. This chain uses TRBV5-5 with TRBJ1-1, with D possibly matching TRBD1 (6 bases). CDR3 length equals 13 residues. Deletions cut 5 bases from V and 1 base from J, with 9 bases between. CDR1 is SGHKS and CDR2 is YYEKEE in the germline V gene (reference sequence). The CDR3 DNA reads as TGTGCCAGCAGTTGGACAGAGAACACTGAAGCTTTCTTT. Translated: CASSWTENTEAFF. The full variable domain, with the rest looked up from reference TRBV5-5 and TRBJ1-1, is DAGVTQSPTHLIKTRGQQVTLRCSPISGHKSVSWYQQVLGQGPQFIFQYYEKEERGRGNFPDRFSARQFPNYSSELNVNALLLGDSALYLCASSWTENTEAFFGQGTRLTVV.

The V call is TRBV28, the J call TRBJ2-7; D perhaps matches TRBD1 (6 bases). The germline gives CDR1 MDHEN, CDR2 SYDVKM. V was trimmed by 5 bases and J by 0 bases, leaving 14 bases between them. The CDR3 length is 15 residues. The CDR3 loop reads CASSPMGTLSYEQYF. The CDR3 coding sequence is TGTGCCAGCAGTCCAATGGGGACACTCTCCTACGAGCAGTACTTC. The complete variable domain, with remaining parts taken from reference TRBV28 and TRBJ2-7, reads DVKVTQSSRYLVKRTGEKVFLECVQDMDHENMFWYRQDPGLGLRLIYFSYDVKMKEKGDIPEGYSVSREKKERFSLILESASTNQTSMYLCASSPMGTLSYEQYFGPGTRLTVT.

The chain couples TRBV6-2 or TRBV6-3 to TRBJ2-1; D not certain. There are 16 residues in the CDR3. Germline assignment: CDR1 MNHEY and CDR2 SVGEGT. V was clipped by 7 bases and J by 0 bases, with 16 bases between them. CDR3: CASTPLGASSYNEQFF. The CDR3, as DNA: TGTGCCAGCACCCCCCTCGGAGCTAGCTCCTACAATGAGCAGTTCTTC.

The chain has TRBV27 and TRBJ1-1, with a possible D match to TRBD1 (6 bases). Germline CDR1 and CDR2: MNHEY and SMNVEV (reference sequence). Trimming took off 5 bases at V and 1 base at J, with 11 bases between the two ends. This CDR3 is 14 amino acids long. In DNA form, the CDR3 reads TGTGCCAGCAGTCCGGGACAACAGAACACTGAAGCTTTCTTT. Translation gives CASSPGQQNTEAFF.

This chain links TRBV6-5 with TRBJ2-1; TRBD2 agrees at 12 bases. Trimming took 6 bases from V and 9 from J; bases not matched to a gene: 9. CDR1 MNHEY and CDR2 SVGAGI come from the germline V gene. This CDR3 spans 15 amino acids. CDR3: CASRTGTSGFSEQFF. The CDR3 DNA sequence: TGTGCCAGCAGGACCGGGACTAGCGGGTTTAGTGAGCAGTTCTTC.

The V and J genes are TRBV12-3 or TRBV12-4 and TRBJ1-4, with D hard to call. The CDR3 is 12 amino acids. CDR3 bases: TGTGCTACGCGGGGTATGGGGGAAAAACTGTTTTTT. Protein sequence: CATRGMGEKLFF.

V usage is TRBV6-4 and J usage is TRBJ1-1, with TRBD1 matching over 7 bases. The V gene's germline CDR1 is MRHNA and CDR2 SNTAGT. The CDR3 loop spans 14 amino acids. The V segment lost 6 bases and the J segment 6 bases; nucleotides outside the gene matches: 10. This CDR3 is CASRRDSGRPEAFF. DNA for the CDR3: TGTGCCAGCAGAAGGGACAGTGGACGCCCTGAAGCTTTCTTT.